Here is one T cell receptor (beta chain) with its context. What it recognizes is unknown. cDNA libraries for TCR beta contained unique molecular identifiers. TCRdb re-called the PCR reads with MiXCR, one entry per CDR3 protein. The sample holds hundreds of thousands of distinct CDR3 sequences, around 37% seen once. Germline assignment: CDR1 SEHNR and CDR2 FQNEAQ (reference sequence). The CDR3 is made up of 20 amino acids. J gave up 0 bases and V 4 bases, and 13 bases lay outside the gene matches. This record comes from a study of post-analysis software for immune sequencing data. Study background: Relapsing-remitting, secondary progressive and progressive-relapsing courses of multiple sclerosis were included.

Regarding the study as a whole: Five TRBV segments, including TRBV5-6, TRBV5-1 and TRBV20-1, were more frequent in patients than controls.

The sequence was collected from a girl under 18 with multiple sclerosis. Sequencing used blood. The chain couples TRBV7-9 to TRBJ2-1; 12 bases fit TRBD2. The CDR3 coding sequence is TGTGCCAGCAGCTCCTATATTCCGACTAGCGGGGGCTACTCCTACAATGAGCAGTTCTTC. Its protein product is CASSSYIPTSGGYSYNEQFF.